Reported below is one T cell receptor beta chain. The antigen is not known. These data belong to a study of T cell repertoires in cytomegalovirus infection. Whole-study findings and limits: Cumulated frequencies of public TCR beta families served to identify carriers of CMV plus the relevant HLA.

One entry per CDR3 protein, called by TCRdb with MiXCR from the reads. The sample has about 140,000 distinct CDR3 sequences; about 6% are singletons. From germline, CDR1 is MNHEY and CDR2 SVGEGT. The CDR3 extends over 16 amino acids. V lost 4 bases and J lost 4; bases outside the gene matches: 8. This sequence was found in a human donor in good health (CMV status not recorded). Some clones in this sample may be carry-over from other donors' samples. Sequencing was done on a sample of PBMCs. The chain carries TRBV6-2 or TRBV6-3 and TRBJ2-1; 9 bases map to TRBD2. The CDR3 DNA is TGTGCCAGCAGTTTCCAGCGGGGGGACCCATACAATGAGCAGTTCTTC. Translation: CASSFQRGDPYNEQFF.